Below are 15 T cell receptor beta chains sequenced from a single sample in a study of long-term antiretroviral therapy in people with HIV. The assay used was immunoSEQ (version v3.0), run at survey level. Here immunoSEQ multiplex PCR was the method, and the copy in TCRdb shows in-frame clones only, minus some. Seen here are fewer than 10,000 clones, 84% observed once, and the top ten hold approximately 9.1%. The sample consisted of unsorted PBMCs, taken 0.3 years before starting antiretroviral therapy. These receptors originate from a man aged 25 to 45 with HIV.

A note on this clone: The sample carries other DNA sequences with the same CDR3. This sequence joins TRBV4-3 and TRBJ2-7; D might be TRBD2 (5 bases). The CDR3 runs 13 residues. The V gene lost 0 bases and the J gene lost 4 bases, with 7 bases spanning the gap. CDR1 is LGHNA and CDR2 is YSLEER in the germline V gene. The CDR3 reads CASSQDGGYEQYF. In nucleotides, the CDR3 is TGCGCCAGCAGCCAAGATGGAGGTTACGAGCAGTACTTC.

The genes are TRBV6-5 and TRBJ2-5; 8 positions match TRBD2. The germline CDR1 and CDR2 sequences are MNHEY and SVGAGI. There are 15 residues in the CDR3. Trimming took 6 bases from V and 0 from J; bases not matched to a gene: 6. CDR3 coding DNA: TGTGCCAGCAGACCCGGGACTAGGTACCAAGAGACCCAGTACTTC. This encodes CASRPGTRYQETQYF.

The chain combines TRBV6-5 with TRBJ1-1, with a possible D match to TRBD1 (6 bases). With 1 base removed from V and 7 bases from J, the gap between germline ends came to 10 bases. CDR3 length equals 13 residues. Germline V gives CDR1 MNHEY, CDR2 SVGAGI. The CDR3 nucleotides read TGTGCCAGCAGTTACTTACAGGGCATTGAAGCTTTCTTT. Translation: CASSYLQGIEAFF.

V gene TRBV5-1 combines with J gene TRBJ2-1, with TRBD2 matching 7 bases. Germline CDR1 is SGHRS and CDR2 is YFSETQ. J was trimmed by 5 bases and V by 1 base; bases with no gene match: 9. CDR3 length: 16 amino acids. This CDR3 reads CASSLNPSGTDNEQFF. The CDR3 DNA is TGCGCCAGCAGCTTGAACCCCAGCGGGACGGACAATGAGCAGTTCTTC.

The J gene is TRBJ2-7, the V gene TRBV7-9; TRBD1 matches at 8 bases. J lost 3 bases, V lost 3 bases, and 7 bases had no gene match. Germline V gives CDR1 SEHNR, CDR2 FQNEAQ (reference sequence). The CDR3 is made up of 15 amino acids. The CDR3 DNA sequence: TGTGCCAGCAGCTTTCTCCCGGGACAGGTCTACGAGCAGTACTTC. Translating gives CASSFLPGQVYEQYF.

A single count supports this clone. The chain has TRBV27 and TRBJ2-1, with 8 bases that match TRBD1. Trimming at V came to 5 bases and at J to 2 bases, leaving 5 bases not matched to a gene. Germline values: CDR1 MNHEY, CDR2 SMNVEV (reference sequence). This CDR3 has 15 amino acids. The CDR3 spells CASSGPGQAYNEQFF. CDR3 DNA: TGTGCCAGCAGTGGCCCGGGACAGGCCTACAATGAGCAGTTCTTC.

This chain links TRBV28 with TRBJ2-7; D perhaps matches TRBD2 (7 bases). Trimming removed 7 bases from V and 7 bases from J, with 20 bases in between. From germline, CDR1 is MDHEN and CDR2 SYDVKM. The CDR3 loop spans 14 amino acids. CDR3 sequence: CASTLGAAGREQYF. The DNA for the CDR3 is TGTGCCAGCACTCTGGGGGCAGCGGGGCGTGAGCAGTACTTC.

By share of the sample, this clone is large. This chain connects TRBV2 to TRBJ2-7, with TRBD1 identical over 12 bases. CDR3 size: 17 residues. V dropped 1 base and J dropped 4; count of bases not matched to a gene: 8. The germline CDR1 and CDR2 sequences are SNHLY and FYNNEI. The CDR3 protein is CASSEEGTGGAEYEQYF. In nucleotides, the CDR3 is TGTGCCAGCAGTGAAGAAGGGACAGGGGGCGCGGAATACGAGCAGTACTTC.

The chain has TRBV7-2 and TRBJ2-1, with D possibly TRBD1 on 7 matching bases. Germline loops: CDR1 SGHTA, CDR2 FQGNSA. This CDR3 comprises 15 residues. V was pared by 2 bases and J by 8 bases, with 16 bases between. The CDR3 sequence: CASSLRDSGFDEQFF. The CDR3 DNA sequence: TGTGCCAGCAGCTTACGGGACAGCGGGTTCGATGAGCAGTTCTTC.

The CDR3 nucleotides are TGTGCCAGCAGTTCCCGACGGGACTACAAAGAGACCCAGTACTTC. It codes for CASSSRRDYKETQYF. The rearrangement links TRBV21-1 to TRBJ2-5; the table names TRBD2, a call not compared with the DNA. TRBV21-1 is reported as a pseudogene. The CDR3 spans 15 residues.

The chain recombines TRBV7-8 with TRBJ1-3, with D perhaps TRBD1 (5 bases). This CDR3 has 15 amino acids. V was cut by 6 bases and J by 0 bases, with 12 bases left in between. CDR1 and CDR2 (germline): SGHVS, FQNEAQ. CDR3 sequence: CASRSGTSSGNTIYF. The CDR3 bases are TGTGCCAGCAGATCCGGGACGAGCTCTGGAAACACCATATATTTT.

The chain links TRBV5-1 to TRBJ2-2, with 10 bases fitting TRBD1. The CDR3 is 16 amino acids. Germline V gene lookup returns CDR1 SGHRS and CDR2 YFSETQ. V lost 0 bases, J lost 6 bases, and 5 bases stayed unmatched. The CDR3 reads CASSLGQGALAGELFF. The DNA of the CDR3 is TGCGCCAGCAGCTTGGGACAGGGGGCCCTTGCCGGGGAGCTGTTTTTT.

A single count supports this clone. The chain links TRBV5-1 to TRBJ2-5, with 7 nucleotides matching TRBD1. CDR1 is SGHRS and CDR2 is YFSETQ in the germline V gene. The length of the CDR3 is 16 residues. J lost 0 bases, V lost 0 bases, and 5 bases had no gene match. The CDR3 loop reads CASSLAVGTDQETQYF. The CDR3 bases are TGCGCCAGCAGCTTGGCCGTGGGGACAGACCAAGAGACCCAGTACTTC.

In nucleotides, the CDR3 is TGTGCCAGCAGTTACGGTGGCACCGGGGAGCTGTTTTTT. As protein: CASSYGGTGELFF. The rearrangement uses TRBV6-6 and TRBJ2-2; D ambiguous. Trimming removed 2 bases at V and 4 bases at J, with 5 bases between. Germline CDR1 and CDR2: MNHNY and SVGAGI (reference sequence). CDR3 length equals 13 residues.

The chain uses TRBV6-5 and TRBJ1-2; D not resolved. This CDR3 is 14 amino acids long. V lost 5 bases and J lost 0, with 10 bases in between. Germline loops: CDR1 MNHEY, CDR2 SVGAGI. The CDR3 DNA follows: TGTGCCAGCAGTATAGCAGCGACTAACTATGGCTACACCTTC. Translated: CASSIAATNYGYTF.